This T cell receptor beta chain was identified in a study of blood T cell repertoires in COVID-19. Study background: T cells, B-cell-depleted T cells, or PBMCs provided the cDNA or gDNA that served as material.

The study drew participants aged about 18 to 95 years from approximately 23 US areas. Cohort allocation depended upon clinical history that participants reported. This clone has only a few counts. Measured with immunoSEQ multiplex PCR; TCRdb has only the in-frame clones, and not every one. The sample carries 400,000 or so clones, 80% to 95% recorded once. This CDR3 region has 16 residues. The ends lost 2 bases at V and 4 bases at J; junction bases unmatched: 11. Germline V gene data show CDR1 as SGHKS and CDR2 as YYEKEE (reference sequence). The chain joins TRBV5-5 to TRBJ1-2, with 7 bases lining up with TRBD1. This sequence was found in a young man who had recovered from COVID-19. Sequenced: PBMCs or T cells enriched from blood (not recorded which). Here the CDR3 DNA reads TGTGCCAGCAGCTTAAAGACAGGGAATAGTGGCTATGGCTACACCTTC. The encoded protein is CASSLKTGNSGYGYTF.